A single sample gave rise to the 26 T cell receptor beta chains below, sequenced in a study of blood T cell repertoires in COVID-19. The repertoire was sequenced with immunoSEQ multiplex PCR; TCRdb's copy has only in-frame clones and lacks some. The sample comprises 380,000 or so clones, 81% of which are singletons, and 0.85% to 1.3% rests with the top ten. Sequenced sample: peripheral blood. These receptors originate from a human donor with acute or convalescent COVID-19. The donor label of this sample is uncertain.

J is TRBJ1-2 and V is TRBV28; D not resolved. V dropped 6 bases and J dropped 2 bases, with 13 bases sitting between them. The CDR3 totals 14 residues. The germline gives CDR1 MDHEN, CDR2 SYDVKM. The CDR3 DNA reads TGTGCCAGCAGCTTCTTGGGAGGGAACTATGGCTACACCTTC. As protein: CASSFLGGNYGYTF.

The chain couples TRBV11-1 to TRBJ1-4; D gene uncertain. Germline V lookup: CDR1 SGHAT, CDR2 FQDESV (reference sequence). The CDR3 is made up of 15 amino acids. The V end lost 6 bases, the J end lost 0 bases, and 11 bases lay between the germline ends. The CDR3 DNA reads TGTGCCAGCAGAGGACTTAAGGCAACTAATGAAAAACTGTTTTTT. Translation: CASRGLKATNEKLFF.

This clone was counted between two and nine times. The chain carries TRBV7-6 and TRBJ2-7; TRBD2 matches 7 bases. Germline V gene lookup returns CDR1 SGHVS and CDR2 FNYEAQ. The CDR3 has 18 amino acids. V gave up 5 bases and J gave up 7 bases; unmatched junction bases: 23. CDR3 in DNA: TGTGCCAGCAGCCCCCGTCTTGAGATGGGGGGAGGGCCGTTTGAGCAGTACTTC. Its protein is CASSPRLEMGGGPFEQYF.

The rearrangement joins TRBV19 to TRBJ1-2; no definite D call. V lost 1 base to trimming and J lost 3 bases, with 9 bases between them. The germline gives CDR1 LNHDA, CDR2 SQIVND (reference sequence). The CDR3 runs 14 residues. DNA for the CDR3: TGTGCCAGTAGTATAGGTCAGGCCTACTATGGCTACACCTTC. Amino acid sequence: CASSIGQAYYGYTF. Combining the CDR3 with reference TRBV19 and TRBJ1-2 gives the whole variable domain DGGITQSPKYLFRKEGQNVTLSCEQNLNHDAMYWYRQDPGQGLRLIYYSQIVNDFQKGDIAEGYSVSREKKESFPLTVTSAQKNPTAFYLCASSIGQAYYGYTFGSGTRLTVV.

The chain uses TRBV6-1 and TRBJ1-1, with D tentatively TRBD1 (6 bases). V was clipped by 6 bases and J by 0 bases, with 17 bases between them. Germline CDR1 reads MNHNS; CDR2 reads SASEGT. The CDR3 runs to 16 residues. The CDR3: CASRENRDTLNTEAFF. CDR3 nucleotide sequence: TGTGCCAGCAGAGAAAATCGGGACACCCTGAACACTGAAGCTTTCTTT.

On this clone: This sample includes further DNA sequences coding for the same CDR3. CDR3 sequence (DNA): TGTGCCAGCAGTGAAGCCTTCTATGGCTACACCTTC. It specifies CASSEAFYGYTF. The chain recombines TRBV6-1 with TRBJ1-2; D ambiguous. CDR3 length equals 12 residues. Trimming took off 0 bases at V and 4 bases at J, with 3 bases between the two ends. CDR1 is MNHNS and CDR2 is SASEGT in the germline V gene.

This chain joins TRBV4-1 and TRBJ1-5, with unresolved D. Trimming removed 2 bases from V and 6 bases from J, with 11 bases in between. CDR1 and CDR2 from the germline V gene are MGHRA and YSYEKL. This CDR3 region has 14 residues. The CDR3 coding sequence is TGCGCCAGCAGCCAACAGATTGCTCCTCAGCCCCAGCATTTT. Translated, it gives CASSQQIAPQPQHF.

This chain connects TRBV18 to TRBJ2-1; D is undetermined. The CDR3 contains 13 residues. V was pared by 3 bases and J by 9 bases, with 12 bases between. The V gene's germline CDR1 is KGHSH and CDR2 LQKENI. The CDR3 nucleotides are TGTGCCAGCTCACCTCCAGGCCTCCGTGAGCAGTTCTTC. Translating it yields CASSPPGLREQFF. Filled out from reference TRBV18 and TRBJ2-1, the complete variable domain reads NAGVMQNPRHLVRRRGQEARLRCSPMKGHSHVYWYRQLPEEGLKFMVYLQKENIIDESGMPKERFSAEFPKEGPSILRIQQVVRGDSAAYFCASSPPGLREQFFGPGTRLTVL.

A remark on this clone: One junction end disagrees with the germline gene, perhaps due to a read error. This chain joins TRBV10-2 and TRBJ2-1; tentatively, D is TRBD1 (5 bases). The length of the CDR3 is 15 residues. CDR1 is WSHSY, CDR2 SAAADI, per germline. The CDR3 loop is CASSDSQVTYDEQFF. CDR3 nucleotides: TGCGCCAGCAGTGATTCACAGGTCACCTACGATGAGCAGTTCTTC.

V usage is TRBV30 and J usage is TRBJ1-1, with D hard to call. The germline V and J ends were trimmed by 5 bases and 1 base, with 5 bases remaining between them. The CDR3 length is 11 residues. Germline-derived CDR1 and CDR2 are GTSNPN and SVGIG (reference sequence). In DNA form, the CDR3 reads TGTGCCTGGGCACAGAACACTGAAGCTTTCTTT. It encodes CAWAQNTEAFF.

The sample holds a few counts of this clone. The CDR3 bases are TGTGCCAGCAGCGTAGGTTCGGCAGGGGGATACACTGAAGCTTTCTTT. Translated: CASSVGSAGGYTEAFF. V gene TRBV9 combines with J gene TRBJ1-1; 7 bases match TRBD1. Looked up from germline, CDR1 is SGDLS and CDR2 is YYNGEE. The length of the CDR3 is 16 residues. Unmatched junction bases numbered 8, after V lost 0 bases and J lost 3 bases.

Notes on this clone: The junction and the germline gene differ at one end; a read error may be behind it. V is TRBV28 and J is TRBJ1-1, with D possibly being TRBD1 (6 bases). The CDR3 spans 15 residues. Germline V gives CDR1 MDHEN, CDR2 SYDVKM. The DNA of the CDR3 is TGTACCAGCAGTTTGGTCGGACAGATGAACACTGAAGCTTTCTTT. Amino acids: CTSSLVGQMNTEAFF. Variable domain in full (rest from reference TRBV28 and TRBJ1-1): DVKVTQSSRYLVKRTGEKVFLECVQDMDHENMFWYRQDPGLGLRLIYFSYDVKMKEKGDIPEGYSVSREKKERFSLILESASTNQTSMYLCTSSLVGQMNTEAFFGQGTRLTVV.

V and J are TRBV12-3 or TRBV12-4 and TRBJ1-1; D gene unclear. V was cut by 6 bases and J by 4 bases, with 9 bases left in between. This CDR3 spans 12 amino acids. CDR3 nucleotides: TGTGCCAGCAGACAAAGAAGCACTGAAGCTTTCTTT. Encoded protein: CASRQRSTEAFF.

The chain couples TRBV27 to TRBJ1-1; D perhaps matches TRBD1 (5 bases). Germline CDR1 reads MNHEY; CDR2 reads SMNVEV (reference sequence). This CDR3 has 14 residues. The V and J ends lost 1 base and 2 bases respectively, with 8 bases between them. The CDR3 sequence: CASSLWGSNTEAFF. In DNA, the CDR3 is TGTGCCAGCAGTTTATGGGGCAGCAACACTGAAGCTTTCTTT.

The V call is TRBV6-4, the J call TRBJ1-1, with a weak D call TRBD1 (6 bases). Germline-derived CDR1 and CDR2 are MRHNA and SNTAGT. This CDR3 has 15 residues. Between the trimmed V and J ends, which lost 6 bases and 2 bases, there was a span of 16 bases. CDR3 nucleotides: TGTGCCAGCAGCAAGGAGTGGACAGTTAACACTGAAGCTTTCTTT. It codes for CASSKEWTVNTEAFF.

The genes are TRBV27 and TRBJ2-5, with TRBD2 matching over 9 bases. Germline V lookup: CDR1 MNHEY, CDR2 SMNVEV (reference sequence). V was pared by 2 bases and J by 4 bases, with 5 bases of the junction left unmatched. This CDR3 comprises 15 residues. CDR3 bases: TGTGCCAGCAGTTTAGGGGCGGGAGGGCGAGAGACCCAGTACTTC. Translating it yields CASSLGAGGRETQYF.

This chain links TRBV6-1 with TRBJ2-4; D is perhaps TRBD1 (6 bases). Germline V lookup: CDR1 MNHNS, CDR2 SASEGT. This CDR3 region has 14 residues. Trimming left V 2 bases short and J 5 bases short, with 10 bases between. The DNA of the CDR3 is TGTGCCAGCAGTGAAACGGGGACACAAAACATTCAGTACTTC. Encoded protein: CASSETGTQNIQYF.

This chain joins TRBV25-1 and TRBJ2-5; 7 positions match TRBD2. The CDR3 runs to 16 residues. Trimming cost V 1 base and J 5 bases; bases outside gene matches: 10. The germline V gene encodes CDR1 MGHDK and CDR2 SYGVNS. The chain's CDR3 is CASSEWEGSLGETQYF. For the CDR3, the DNA is TGTGCCAGCAGTGAATGGGAGGGCAGCTTGGGGGAGACCCAGTACTTC.

This clone has just one count. This sequence joins TRBV19 and TRBJ2-3, with D perhaps matching TRBD1 (5 bases). This CDR3 contains 14 residues. Germline V gives CDR1 LNHDA, CDR2 SQIVND (reference sequence). Trimming took off 2 bases at V and 3 bases at J, with 9 bases between the two ends. CDR3 loop: CASSILGVTDTQYF. The DNA of the CDR3 is TGTGCCAGTAGTATACTAGGGGTAACAGATACGCAGTATTTT.

V usage is TRBV6-4 and J usage is TRBJ2-5, with 10 bases matching TRBD1. The germline gives CDR1 MRHNA, CDR2 SNTAGT. The V gene end was trimmed by 4 bases and the J gene end by 4 bases; junction bases not matched to a gene: 0. This CDR3 comprises 13 residues. The CDR3 reads CASSGDRGETQYF. The CDR3 DNA reads TGTGCCAGCAGTGGGGACAGGGGAGAGACCCAGTACTTC.

The chain combines TRBV28 with TRBJ2-5, with 7 bases that match TRBD1. Per germline, CDR1 MDHEN and CDR2 SYDVKM. The V gene end was trimmed by 2 bases and the J gene end by 7 bases; junction bases not matched to a gene: 7. The CDR3 sequence is 14 residues long. The CDR3 protein is CASSLGGRGMTQYF. DNA of the CDR3: TGTGCCAGCAGTTTAGGTGGCAGGGGGATGACCCAGTACTTC.

The chain uses TRBV5-1 and TRBJ2-3; D perhaps matches TRBD2 (6 bases). Germline CDR1 is SGHRS and CDR2 is YFSETQ. Deletions cut 1 base from V and 2 bases from J, with 17 bases between. This CDR3 has 17 amino acids. This CDR3 reads CASSLLAGGATTDTQYF. The CDR3 bases are TGCGCCAGCAGCTTGCTCGCTGGCGGGGCCACCACAGATACGCAGTATTTT.

The chain is built from TRBV5-4 and TRBJ2-1; TRBD2 agrees at 8 bases. The germline V gene encodes CDR1 SGHNT and CDR2 YYREEE (reference sequence). V lost 7 bases, J lost 6 bases, and 12 bases stayed unmatched. This CDR3 is 15 amino acids long. This CDR3 reads CASQKTGLAINEQFF. DNA for the CDR3: TGTGCCAGCCAAAAGACCGGACTAGCCATCAATGAGCAGTTCTTC.

This clone was counted only a few times. The chain is built from TRBV7-9 and TRBJ1-4, with D maybe TRBD1 (6 bases). CDR1 SEHNR and CDR2 FQNEAQ come from the germline V gene (reference sequence). The CDR3 consists of 15 residues. Trimming left V 1 base short and J 7 bases short, with 13 bases between. Here the CDR3 DNA reads TGTGCCAGCAGCTTAGGGGACAACTGGCGTGAAAAACTGTTTTTT. It codes for CASSLGDNWREKLFF.

The chain recombines TRBV30 with TRBJ1-6; D perhaps matches TRBD1 (6 bases). Trimming stripped 1 base from V and 9 bases from J, with 10 bases between. The CDR3 runs to 13 residues. In germline, CDR1 is GTSNPN, CDR2 SVGIG (reference sequence). The CDR3 reads CAWSGGQASPLHF. In DNA, the CDR3 is TGTGCCTGGAGTGGGGGACAAGCTTCACCCCTCCACTTT. Filled out from reference TRBV30 and TRBJ1-6, the complete variable domain reads SQTIHQWPATLVQPVGSPLSLECTVEGTSNPNLYWYRQAAGRGLQLLFYSVGIGQISSEVPQNLSASRPQDRQFILSSKKLLLSDSGFYLCAWSGGQASPLHFGNGTRLTVT.

With respect to this clone: Other DNA sequences from this sample encode an identical CDR3 as well. The chain combines TRBV5-1 with TRBJ1-1; TRBD1 is a possible D gene (5 bases). Germline loops: CDR1 SGHRS, CDR2 YFSETQ. This CDR3 region has 14 residues. V was pared by 0 bases and J by 0 bases, with 6 bases between. CDR3 residues: CASSLAGMNTEAFF. The CDR3 DNA reads as TGCGCCAGCAGCTTGGCAGGGATGAACACTGAAGCTTTCTTT.